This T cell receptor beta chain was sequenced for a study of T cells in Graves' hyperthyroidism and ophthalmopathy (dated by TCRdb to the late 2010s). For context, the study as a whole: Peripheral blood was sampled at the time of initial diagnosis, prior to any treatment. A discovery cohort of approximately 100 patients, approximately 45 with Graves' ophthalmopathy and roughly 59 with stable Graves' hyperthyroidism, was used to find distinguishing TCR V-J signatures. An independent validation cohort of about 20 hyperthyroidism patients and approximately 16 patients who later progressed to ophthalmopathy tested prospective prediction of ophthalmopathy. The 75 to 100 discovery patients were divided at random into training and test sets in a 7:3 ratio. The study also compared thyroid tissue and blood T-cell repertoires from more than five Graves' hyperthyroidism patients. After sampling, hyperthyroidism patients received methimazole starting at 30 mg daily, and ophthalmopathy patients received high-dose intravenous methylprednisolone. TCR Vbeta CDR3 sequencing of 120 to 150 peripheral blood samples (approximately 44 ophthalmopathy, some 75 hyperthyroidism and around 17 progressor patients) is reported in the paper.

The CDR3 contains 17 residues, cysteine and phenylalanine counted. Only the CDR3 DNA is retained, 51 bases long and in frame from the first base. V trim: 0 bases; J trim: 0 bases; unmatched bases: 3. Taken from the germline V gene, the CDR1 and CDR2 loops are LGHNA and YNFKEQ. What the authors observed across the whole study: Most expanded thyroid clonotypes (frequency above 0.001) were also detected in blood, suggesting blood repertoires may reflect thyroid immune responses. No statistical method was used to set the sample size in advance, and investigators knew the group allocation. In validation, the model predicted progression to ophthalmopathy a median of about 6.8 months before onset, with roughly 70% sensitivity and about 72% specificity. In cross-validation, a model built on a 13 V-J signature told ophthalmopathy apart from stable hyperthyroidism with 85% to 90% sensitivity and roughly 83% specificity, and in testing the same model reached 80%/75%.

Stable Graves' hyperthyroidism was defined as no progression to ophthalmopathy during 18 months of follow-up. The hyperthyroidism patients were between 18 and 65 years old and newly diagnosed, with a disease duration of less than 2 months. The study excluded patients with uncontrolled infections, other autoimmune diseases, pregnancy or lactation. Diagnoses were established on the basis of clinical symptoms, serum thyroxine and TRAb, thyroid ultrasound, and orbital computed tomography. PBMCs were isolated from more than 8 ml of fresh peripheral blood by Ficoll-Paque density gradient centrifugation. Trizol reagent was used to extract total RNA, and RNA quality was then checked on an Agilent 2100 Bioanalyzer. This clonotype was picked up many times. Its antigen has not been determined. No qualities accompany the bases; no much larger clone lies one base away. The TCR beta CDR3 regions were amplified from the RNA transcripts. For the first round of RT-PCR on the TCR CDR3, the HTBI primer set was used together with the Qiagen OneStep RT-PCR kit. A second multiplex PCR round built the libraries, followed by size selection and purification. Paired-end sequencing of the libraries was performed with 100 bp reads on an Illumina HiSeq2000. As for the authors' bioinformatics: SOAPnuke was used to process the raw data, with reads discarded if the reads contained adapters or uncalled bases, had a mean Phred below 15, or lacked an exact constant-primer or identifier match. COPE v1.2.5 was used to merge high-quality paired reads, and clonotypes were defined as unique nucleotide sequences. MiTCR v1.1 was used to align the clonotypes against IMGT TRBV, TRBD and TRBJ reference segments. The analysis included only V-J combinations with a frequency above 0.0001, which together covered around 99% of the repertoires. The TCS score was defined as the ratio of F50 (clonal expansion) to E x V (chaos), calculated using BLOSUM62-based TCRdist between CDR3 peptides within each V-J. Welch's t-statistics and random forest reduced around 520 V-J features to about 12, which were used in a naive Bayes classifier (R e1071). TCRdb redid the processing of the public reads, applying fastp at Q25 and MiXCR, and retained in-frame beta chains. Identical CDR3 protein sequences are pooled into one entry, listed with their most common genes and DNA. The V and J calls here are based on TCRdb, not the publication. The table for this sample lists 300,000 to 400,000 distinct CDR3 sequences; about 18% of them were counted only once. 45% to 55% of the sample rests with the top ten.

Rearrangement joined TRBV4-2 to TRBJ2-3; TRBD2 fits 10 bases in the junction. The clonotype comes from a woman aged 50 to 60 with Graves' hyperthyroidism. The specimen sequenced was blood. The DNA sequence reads TGTGCCAGCAGCCAAGATCTAGCGGGGGAAAGCACAGATACGCAGTATTTT. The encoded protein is CASSQDLAGESTDTQYF.